This TCR beta chain was found in a study of OX40 agonist ivuxolimab in advanced cancers. Looking at the study overall: Ivuxolimab, which patients received intravenously every 2 weeks, was dosed at 0.01 to 10 mg/kg. Three patients got partial responses; one had hepatocellular carcinoma and two had cutaneous melanoma. Whole-study findings and limits: More expanded clones were found, on average, in CD8+ than in CD4+ T cells.

In regard to this clone: The antigen remains undetermined.

Germline V gene lookup returns CDR1 SGHTA and CDR2 FQGTGA. The CDR3 is 13 amino acids. V lost 5 bases to trimming and J lost 6 bases, with 12 bases between them. Data came from immunoSEQ multiplex PCR; TCRdb stores just in-frame clones and leaves some out. The sample shows tens of thousands of clones, over 70% of them seen only once. J is TRBJ2-3 and V is TRBV7-3, with D uncertain. Source: CD4+ or CD8+ T cells sorted from blood, taken in a trial of the OX40 agonist ivuxolimab. This clonotype was obtained from an adult with an advanced solid tumor such as melanoma, head and neck, liver or kidney cancer. CDR3 loop: CASSPHRSDTQYF. The CDR3 nucleotides read TGTGCCAGCAGCCCTCACCGGAGCGATACGCAGTATTTT.